Included here is one TCR beta chain sequence, with context. Its antigen is as yet unknown. These data are taken from a study of blood T cells in healthy people across ages. Study outcomes and limitations: The study found more naive CD4+ cells and higher diversity in long-lived than aged donors.

Peripheral blood, around 10 milliliters per donor, was collected. A sample-barcoded 5' primer and a J-beta primer mix were used in a second PCR of roughly 7 to 12 cycles. A template-switch adaptor containing 12 random nucleotides labeled each cDNA molecule. The yield of each sample was at least 2.5 million CDR3-containing paired-end reads. TCRdb independently ran MiXCR on the 5' RACE reads; one entry per CDR3 protein. The sample lists about 1.1 million distinct CDR3 sequences, 35% to 45% occurring once. The CDR3 has 13 residues. V was clipped by 6 bases and J by 6 bases; unmatched bases: 8. Germline V gene lookup returns CDR1 SQVTM and CDR2 ANQGSEA.

Sequenced input: blood. The chain couples TRBV29-1 to TRBJ1-2; 9 bases align to TRBD1. The clonotype originates from a man between 18 and 29 years old in good health. CDR3 in amino acids: CSVGGQGDNGYTF. The CDR3 coding sequence is TGCAGCGTGGGGGGACAGGGAGACAATGGCTACACCTTC.